The clone carrying this TCR beta chain was detected only a few times. Its target is not known. The sample comes from a study of identical twins. Germline V gene lookup returns CDR1 SGHVS and CDR2 FQNEAQ. The CDR3 covers 13 residues. Trimming took off 3 bases at V and 5 bases at J, with 10 bases between the two ends. Template switching (which added a universal primer site) was used, and cDNA carried unique molecular identifiers. Each CDR3 protein is one row after TCRdb ran MiXCR on the 5' RACE reads. The data contain about 890,000 distinct CDR3 sequences, more than 9% of them singletons. General study points: Without tracking the same donors, conclusions rested on cross-sectional statistical analysis.

This same sample was also taken into another study, of yellow fever vaccine responses in identical twins. That source notes: Twins' vaccine T cell response reportedly seemed partly convergent, partly personalized.

The sequence was obtained from a woman younger than 35 in good health. This chain uses TRBV7-8 with TRBJ2-5, with D tentatively TRBD1 or TRBD2 (5 bases each). The specimen sequenced was PBMCs. The CDR3 region has the DNA TGTGCCAGCAGCTTCTGGGGACCGGAGACCCAGTACTTC. Its translation: CASSFWGPETQYF.